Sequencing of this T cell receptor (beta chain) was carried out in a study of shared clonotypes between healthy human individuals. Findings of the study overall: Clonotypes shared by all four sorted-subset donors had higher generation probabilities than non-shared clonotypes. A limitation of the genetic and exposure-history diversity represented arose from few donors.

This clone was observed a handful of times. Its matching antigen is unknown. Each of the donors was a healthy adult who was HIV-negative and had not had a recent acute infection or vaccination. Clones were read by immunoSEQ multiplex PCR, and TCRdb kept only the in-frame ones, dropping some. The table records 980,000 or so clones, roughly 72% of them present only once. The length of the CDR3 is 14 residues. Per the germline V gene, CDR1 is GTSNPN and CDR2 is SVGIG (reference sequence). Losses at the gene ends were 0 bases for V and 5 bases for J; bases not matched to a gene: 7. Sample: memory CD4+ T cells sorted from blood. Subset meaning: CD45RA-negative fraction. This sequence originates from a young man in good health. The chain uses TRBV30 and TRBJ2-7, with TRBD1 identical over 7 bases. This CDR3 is CAWSVWDRGHEQYF. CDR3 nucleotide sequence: TGTGCCTGGAGTGTATGGGACAGAGGACACGAGCAGTACTTC.